The rows below give T cell receptor beta chains drawn from one sample of a study of esophageal squamous cell carcinoma under preoperative chemotherapy. TCRdb recomputed calls from the PCR reads with MiXCR, one row per CDR3 protein. The sample shows over 9,500 distinct CDR3 sequences, 45% to 55% of them seen only once. The specimen was taken from a patient given preoperative chemotherapy. The origin of the receptors is a human donor with esophageal squamous cell carcinoma. The donor label of this sample is uncertain. Both conserved end residues are part of each CDR3. The D gene is left open where the match is weak. For some rows the clone size is stated as once, few or many, or as a class when expanded; others skip it.

abundance,j_gene,d_gene,v_gene,CDR3nt,CDR3aa
once,TRBJ2-1,TRBD2,TRBV7-6,TGTGCCAGCAGCTTGACGCGGGGGAAGATAGAGACCTACAATGAGCAGTTCTTC,CASSLTRGKIETYNEQFF
few,TRBJ1-1,TRBD1,TRBV10-1,TGCGCCAGCAGTGAACAGGGGGACACTGAAGCTTTCTTT,CASSEQGDTEAFF
-,TRBJ2-1,-,TRBV7-2,TGTGCCAGCAGCTTAACAGGGCCCCAAGAGACCCAGTTCTTC,CASSLTGPQETQFF
-,TRBJ2-1,TRBD2,TRBV6-1,TGTGCCAGCAGTGAACAGTGGGGTAGCGGGAGGGAGGGTGAGCAGTTCTTC,CASSEQWGSGREGEQFF
medium-sized,TRBJ2-2,-,TRBV6-5,TGTGCCAGCAGTTCCGGGGAGAGTGGAATCGGGGAGCTGTTTTTT,CASSSGESGIGELFF
-,TRBJ2-7,TRBD2,TRBV6-1,TGTGCCAGCACCGGGACTACCATCAATGAGCAGTACTTC,CASTGTTINEQYF
many,TRBJ2-1,TRBD2,TRBV6-1,TGTGCCAGCAGTAGAACCGGGACTAGCGGGAGGAAATCCTACAATGAGCAGTTCTTC,CASSRTGTSGRKSYNEQFF
-,TRBJ2-1,TRBD2,TRBV6-1,TGTGCCAGCAGTCCCGGACTAGCGGGAAACAATGAGCAGTTCTTC,CASSPGLAGNNEQFF
-,TRBJ2-3,-,TRBV6-1,TGTGCCAGCAGTGAAGGGCAGGGACGCAAAGATACGCAGTATTTT,CASSEGQGRKDTQYF
medium-sized,TRBJ2-7,-,TRBV12-5,TGTGCTAGTGGTTTCGGCGGAGGAATTACCTACAATGAGCAGTACTTC,CASGFGGGITYNEQYF
-,TRBJ2-2,-,TRBV6-1,TGTGCCGGCAGCCAGGCTTGGGGCACCGATGCGCTGTATTTT,CAGSQAWGTDALYF
-,TRBJ2-4,-,TRBV6-1,TGTGCCAGCGGGGGGGGGCAGGACAATGACAAAGAGATCCAGTACTTC,CASGGGQDNDKEIQYF
medium-sized,TRBJ2-7,-,TRBV6-1,TGTGCCAGCACACCGACAGCCTACGAGCAGTACTTC,CASTPTAYEQYF
-,TRBJ2-4,TRBD2,TRBV12-3/TRBV12-4,TGTGCCAGCAGTGTAGCGGGACTGGCGGCCAAAGACACGCAGTACTTC,CASSVAGLAAKDTQYF
-,TRBJ2-2,-,TRBV6-1,TGTGCCAGCAGTCGGGACTTAATAAACACCGGGGAGCTGTTTTTT,CASSRDLINTGELFF
-,TRBJ2-5,-,TRBV7-3,TGTGCCAGCCGCTCCCAAGAGACCCAGTACTTC,CASRSQETQYF
medium-sized,TRBJ2-5,-,TRBV7-6,TGTGCCAGCAGCTTAGCGGGGGGGGCAGAGACCCAGTACTTC,CASSLAGGAETQYF
-,TRBJ2-3,-,TRBV7-2,TGTGCCAGCAGCTACCGACTAGGGGATACGCAGTATTTT,CASSYRLGDTQYF
-,TRBJ1-3,-,TRBV3-1,TGTGCCAGCAGCCAAGTGACACAGGGTCCCTCTGGAAACACCATATATTTT,CASSQVTQGPSGNTIYF
-,TRBJ2-7,-,TRBV6-1,TGTGCCAGCAGACTCATCGGGACTGACAATGAGCAGTACTTC,CASRLIGTDNEQYF
medium-sized,TRBJ2-4,-,TRBV10-1,TGCGCCAGCAGTGAGGGTTTGGTTCAGTACTTC,CASSEGLVQYF
-,TRBJ1-5,-,TRBV6-1,TGTGCCAGCAGACCAAGGGAGCATTTCCTAGGGAATCAGCCCCAGCATTTT,CASRPREHFLGNQPQHF
-,TRBJ2-3,TRBD1,TRBV6-2/TRBV6-3,TGTGCCAGCAGTCCACCCGACAGGGGGGCTAGCACAGATACGCAGTATTTT,CASSPPDRGASTDTQYF
few,TRBJ1-1,TRBD1,TRBV6-1,TGTGCCAGCAGTATGGGGACAGGAATGAACACTGAAGCTTTCTTT,CASSMGTGMNTEAFF
-,TRBJ2-7,-,TRBV7-2,TGTGCCAGCAGCCACTACAGGGACAATGAGCAGTACTTC,CASSHYRDNEQYF
-,TRBJ1-1,-,TRBV6-5,TGTGCCAGCAGTTTAAAGGGTTCTAATGAAGCTTTCTTT,CASSLKGSNEAFF
-,TRBJ2-5,-,TRBV12-5,TGTGCTAGTGGTTCGTCAGGGCGCGGGGAGACCCAGTACTTC,CASGSSGRGETQYF
-,TRBJ2-3,TRBD2,TRBV6-5,TGTGCCAGCAGTTCTAGCGGGAGTGATACAGAGACGCAGTATTTC,CASSSSGSDTETQYF
many,TRBJ1-4,-,TRBV6-1,TGTGCCAGCAGTGAATTAATAGGAGGGAGGCGGGAAAAACTGTTTTTT,CASSELIGGRREKLFF
-,TRBJ2-2,-,TRBV6-4,TGTGCCAGCAGTGTGGACGACCGTACCGGGGAGCTGTTTTTT,CASSVDDRTGELFF
-,TRBJ1-1,-,TRBV11-2,TGTGCCAGCAGCCTCCTCAGGGGTGGGAACACTGAAGCTTTCTTT,CASSLLRGGNTEAFF
-,TRBJ2-5,TRBD2,TRBV5-1,TGCGCCAGCAGCTTAGGGCTAGCGGGAGTGGGGACCCAGTACTTC,CASSLGLAGVGTQYF
-,TRBJ2-3,-,TRBV6-1,TGTGCCAGGGGCAAGGGGGGCGGTCACCCAGATACCCAGTATTTC,CARGKGGGHPDTQYF
many,TRBJ2-2,-,TRBV10-1,TGCGCCAGCACCCGGGACTTTAACACCGGGGAGCTGTTTTTT,CASTRDFNTGELFF
once,TRBJ2-4,TRBD1,TRBV27,TGTGCCAGCAGGGGGACAGGGGGCCGTGACCAAGAGACTCAGTACTTC,CASRGTGGRDQETQYF
-,TRBJ2-3,-,TRBV6-1,TGTGCCAGCAGTGAATTTTGGGGAAGCGACCCAGAGACGCAGTATTTC,CASSEFWGSDPETQYF
-,TRBJ2-2,-,TRBV12-3/TRBV12-4,TGTGCCAGCAGTTGGGGACTGTCCCATACCGGGGAGCTGTTTTTT,CASSWGLSHTGELFF